This TCR beta chain is drawn from a study of T cells in Graves' hyperthyroidism and ophthalmopathy. RNA transcripts were the template for amplifying TCR beta CDR3 regions. A first-round RT-PCR of the TCR CDR3 used the HTBI primer set. Each CDR3 protein is one row after TCRdb ran MiXCR on the multiplex PCR reads. The sample includes 500,000 to 650,000 distinct CDR3 sequences, approximately 49% of them seen just once. The V gene's germline CDR1 is SGDLS and CDR2 YYNGEE. The V gene end was trimmed by 3 bases and the J gene end by 3 bases; junction bases not matched to a gene: 5. The CDR3 contains 15 residues. Notes on this clonotype: Its matching antigen is unknown.

Study-wide points: Clonotypes that were expanded in thyroid above 0.001 mostly appeared in blood too. Model-based prediction identified ophthalmopathy a median 6.5 months prior to its onset. Ophthalmopathy and stable hyperthyroidism were told apart by a 13 V-J model.

V usage is TRBV9 and J usage is TRBJ1-2; 10 bases align to TRBD1. This clonotype was sampled from an adult woman with Graves' disease, either hyperthyroidism or ophthalmopathy (not recorded which). The sequencing sample was made of peripheral blood or thyroid tissue (not recorded which). The chain's CDR3 is CASSADRGLDYGYTF. In nucleotides, the CDR3 is TGTGCCAGCAGCGCAGACAGGGGGCTGGACTATGGCTACACCTTC.